This TCR beta chain was identified in a study of graft-versus-host responses after intestinal transplantation. Background on the study: Recipients uniformly received anti-thymocyte globulin induction, followed by tacrolimus and steroids for approximately 3 years.

Turning to this clone: Its antigen remains unknown.

Study-wide points: Early after transplant, HvG clones declined as circulating GvH clones peaked. Allografts from individuals with graft-donor T cell macrochimerism displayed high graft-versus-host to host-versus-graft clonal ratios.

From the graft tissue, intraepithelial and lamina propria lymphocytes were released through processing. Sequencing used immunoSEQ multiplex PCR; TCRdb keeps in-frame clones, though not all of them. The table has approximately 19,000 clones, about 65% seen once. This CDR3 has 15 amino acids. Per the germline V gene, CDR1 is SNHLY and CDR2 is FYNNEI. Trimming shortened V by 6 bases and J by 0 bases, and 12 bases separated the two germline ends. The sequence came from a human patient who received an intestinal transplant, so some T cells may come from the graft donor. Sequencing used ileum tissue, obtained roughly 3 weeks after intestinal transplant. The chain uses TRBV2 and TRBJ1-5; a possible D gene is TRBD1 (5 bases). CDR3 region: CASSKQAFSNQPQHF. The CDR3 DNA is TGTGCCAGCAGCAAACAGGCGTTTAGCAATCAGCCCCAGCATTTT.